This passage covers 19 T cell receptor beta chains from one sample sequenced in a study of blood T cell repertoires in COVID-19. Sequencing was performed with immunoSEQ multiplex PCR; in TCRdb, only in-frame clones are kept and a portion is missing. This table holds 150,000 or so clones, under 95% found once. Sequencing used peripheral blood. All receptors derive from a man between 18 and 29 years old with acute or convalescent COVID-19.

This chain connects TRBV6-5 to TRBJ1-1, with 7 positions matching TRBD1. This CDR3 has 14 residues. Germline CDR1 reads MNHEY; CDR2 reads SVGAGI. V dropped 10 bases and J dropped 4; count of bases not matched to a gene: 12. DNA of the CDR3: TGTGCCACCATAAGGACAGGCTCCGGCACTGAAGCTTTCTTT. Its protein product is CATIRTGSGTEAFF.

The rearrangement uses TRBV2 and TRBJ2-7; 9 bases are a match to TRBD1. The J segment lost 5 bases and the V segment lost 5 bases, leaving 10 bases of the junction unmatched. The CDR3 totals 15 residues. Germline CDR1 is SNHLY and CDR2 is FYNNEI. The CDR3 loop is CASSNIRDREDEQYF. The CDR3 nucleotides are TGTGCCAGCAGTAATATCCGGGACAGGGAGGACGAGCAGTACTTC.

V is TRBV12-2 and J is TRBJ2-1; the table's D call, TRBD2, has no DNA check behind it. TRBV12-2 is a pseudogene locus. This CDR3 is 18 amino acids long. CDR3 in amino acids: CASRLEGTSGGAGDEQFF. The CDR3 nucleotides read TGTGCAAGTCGCTTAGAAGGGACTAGCGGCGGCGCCGGCGATGAGCAGTTCTTC.

The CDR3 region is CASSAGYGYTF. The CDR3 region has the DNA TGTGCCAGCAGTGCAGGCTATGGCTACACCTTC. V usage is TRBV25-1 and J usage is TRBJ1-2; D not certain. CDR3 length: 11 residues. Trimming took off 4 bases at V and 4 bases at J, with 4 bases between the two ends. CDR1 and CDR2 (germline): MGHDK, SYGVNS.

This clone was seen only once. The gene calls are TRBV12-3 or TRBV12-4 and TRBJ1-1; D is possibly TRBD1 (6 bases). Trimming removed 6 bases from V and 1 base from J, with 9 bases in between. The CDR3 totals 13 residues. The CDR3 protein is CASRATGNTEAFF. The CDR3 DNA sequence: TGTGCCAGCAGAGCGACAGGGAACACTGAAGCTTTCTTT.

The genes are TRBV27 and TRBJ1-1; 8 bases are a match to TRBD1. V trimming: 6 bases; J trimming: 4 bases; junction bases outside the gene matches: 4. Germline V CDR1 and CDR2: MNHEY, SMNVEV (reference sequence). There are 13 residues in the CDR3. CDR3 region: CASRQGVPTEAFF. In DNA, the CDR3 is TGTGCCAGCAGACAGGGGGTCCCCACTGAAGCTTTCTTT.

V gene TRBV14 combines with J gene TRBJ1-3; 9 nucleotides match TRBD1. J lost 2 bases, V lost 4 bases, and 3 bases had no gene match. CDR1 and CDR2 from the germline V gene are SGHDN and FVKESK. This CDR3 is 15 amino acids long. The CDR3 region is CASSPRQGAGNTIYF. As DNA, the CDR3 is TGTGCCAGCAGCCCGCGACAGGGGGCTGGAAACACCATATATTTT.

This chain connects TRBV12-5 to TRBJ1-1; D remains ambiguous. CDR3 size: 12 residues. CDR1 and CDR2 from the germline V gene are LGHNT and FRNRAP. V lost 1 base and J 10 bases, leaving 10 bases between the germline ends. The CDR3 DNA reads TGTGCTAGTGGTTTGGGAGGGCGAAGAGCTTTCTTT. Translating gives CASGLGGRRAFF.

V usage is TRBV19 and J usage is TRBJ1-2, with 8 bases matching TRBD1. V gave up 3 bases and J gave up 4 bases; unmatched junction bases: 10. This CDR3 spans 16 amino acids. From germline, CDR1 is LNHDA and CDR2 SQIVND (reference sequence). As DNA, the CDR3 is TGTGCCAGTAGTATTGAGGGGTCAGGGGGCGTCTATGGCTACACCTTC. It codes for CASSIEGSGGVYGYTF.

The V and J genes are TRBV19 and TRBJ1-2, with D perhaps matching TRBD1 (6 bases). Trimming left V 7 bases short and J 5 bases short, with 11 bases between. The germline V gene has CDR1 LNHDA and CDR2 SQIVND (reference sequence). The CDR3 sequence is 12 residues long. The CDR3 region is CASTTGYYGYTF. The DNA of the CDR3 is TGTGCCAGTACCACAGGGTATTATGGCTACACCTTC.

A single count supports this clone. This rearrangement joins TRBV9 to TRBJ1-2, with 7 bases aligning to TRBD1. With V trimmed by 0 bases and J by 3 bases, 5 bases remained unmatched. Germline CDR1 is SGDLS and CDR2 is YYNGEE. The CDR3 spans 15 residues. The CDR3 is CASSVAGGGDYGYTF. The DNA of the CDR3 is TGTGCCAGCAGCGTAGCTGGAGGGGGCGACTATGGCTACACCTTC.

The V gene is TRBV5-1, the J gene TRBJ1-2; D might be TRBD1 (5 bases). Trimming took off 4 bases at V and 4 bases at J, with 11 bases between the two ends. The CDR3 has 13 residues. The germline V gene encodes CDR1 SGHRS and CDR2 YFSETQ. DNA for the CDR3: TGCGCCAGCAGCCCTGACAGCCCCTATGGCTACACCTTC. It codes for CASSPDSPYGYTF.

V and J are TRBV24-1 and TRBJ1-5, with a possible D match to TRBD1 (5 bases). The CDR3 covers 15 residues. Germline loops: CDR1 KGHDR, CDR2 SFDVKD. Trimming shortened V by 3 bases and J by 4 bases, and 12 bases separated the two germline ends. The CDR3 sequence: CATSDRRGTNQPQHF. The CDR3 nucleotides read TGTGCCACCAGTGATCGAAGGGGTACAAATCAGCCCCAGCATTTT.

The CDR3 DNA reads TGTGCCAGCAGGACTAGCGGGGGCTACGAGCAGTACTTC. Residues: CASRTSGGYEQYF. This chain links TRBV13 with TRBJ2-7; 12 positions match TRBD2. The CDR3 spans 13 residues. Looked up from germline, CDR1 is PRHDT and CDR2 is FYEKMQ (reference sequence). Losses at the gene ends were 6 bases for V and 3 bases for J; bases not matched to a gene: 0.

This clone was recorded once. J is TRBJ2-1 and V is TRBV19; 11 bases map to TRBD1. CDR1 is LNHDA and CDR2 is SQIVND in the germline V gene (reference sequence). This CDR3 comprises 17 residues. V shed 1 base, J shed 6 bases, and the junction held 8 bases outside the gene matches. The CDR3 DNA reads TGTGCCAGTAGTATAGGGTCAGGACAGGGGGCAGGCAATGAGCAGTTCTTC. Protein: CASSIGSGQGAGNEQFF.

This sequence joins TRBV18 and TRBJ1-1; 7 nucleotides line up with TRBD1. The CDR3 is 16 amino acids. The V and J ends lost 6 bases and 1 base, in that order; junction bases with no gene match: 11. Germline CDR1 is KGHSH and CDR2 is LQKENI. CDR3 in amino acids: CASSQGQPDKNTEAFF. CDR3 coding DNA: TGTGCCAGCTCTCAGGGACAGCCGGACAAGAACACTGAAGCTTTCTTT.

V usage is TRBV19 and J usage is TRBJ1-5; D gene unclear. V lost 9 bases to trimming and J lost 7 bases, with 19 bases between them. This CDR3 comprises 14 residues. Per germline, CDR1 LNHDA and CDR2 SQIVND (reference sequence). The CDR3 nucleotides are TGTGCCAGAGATCTGGGTGAGGGTAGGCAGCCCCAGCATTTT. This sequence encodes CARDLGEGRQPQHF.

The J gene is TRBJ2-1, the V gene TRBV5-5; 16 bases are a match to TRBD2. The CDR3 runs 16 residues. V lost 2 bases, J lost 7 bases, and 3 bases stayed unmatched. Per the germline V gene, CDR1 is SGHKS and CDR2 is YYEKEE (reference sequence). This CDR3 reads CASSLVGLAGGNEQFF. The CDR3 DNA is TGTGCCAGCAGCTTAGTGGGACTAGCGGGGGGGAATGAGCAGTTCTTC.

This chain connects TRBV5-4 to TRBJ2-2, with 10 bases matching TRBD2. J was trimmed by 8 bases and V by 0 bases; bases with no gene match: 10. The CDR3 has 17 residues. The germline V gene encodes CDR1 SGHNT and CDR2 YYREEE (reference sequence). CDR3 sequence reads: CASSLGLAGGGQGELFF. The CDR3 coding sequence is TGTGCCAGCAGCTTGGGGTTAGCGGGAGGAGGTCAAGGGGAGCTGTTTTTT.